Listed below are T cell receptor beta chains from one sample, sequenced in a study of cytomegalovirus exposure and HLA in healthy donors. TCRdb's table, derived via immunoSEQ multiplex PCR, lists solely in-frame clones and lacks some. Of about 130,000 clones in the sample, 70% to 80% are singletons; the top ten hold approximately 3.9%. The source material was PBMCs. These receptors came from a man in his forties in good health and CMV-seronegative. Each CDR3 is given with its conserved first and last residue. A D gene is named only where the DNA matches it firmly. Not all rows give a size; the values are once, few, many and, for expanded clones, a class.

-,15,-,TRBV7-9,TRBJ1-4,CASSLWTGTNEKLFF,TGTGCCAGCAGCTTGTGGACTGGGACTAATGAAAAACTGTTTTTT
TRBD1,15,-,TRBV6-5,TRBJ1-1,CASSGDRERNTEAFF,TGTGCCAGCAGTGGGGACAGGGAACGAAACACTGAAGCTTTCTTT
-,15,-,TRBV14,TRBJ2-7,CASSQDPEGAYEQYF,TGTGCCAGCAGCCAAGATCCCGAGGGGGCCTACGAGCAGTACTTC
-,15,-,TRBV5-1,TRBJ1-5,CASSPQGYSNQPQHF,TGCGCCAGCAGTCCTCAGGGGTATAGCAATCAGCCCCAGCATTTT
TRBD1,14,once,TRBV7-6,TRBJ1-1,CASSLGQANTEAFF,TGTGCCAGCAGCTTGGGACAGGCAAACACTGAAGCTTTCTTT
-,10,-,TRBV20-1,TRBJ1-2,CSARTDGYTF,TGCAGTGCAAGGACAGATGGCTACACCTTC
-,13,once,TRBV6-1,TRBJ2-3,CASSVGAPDTQYF,TGTGCCAGCAGTGTAGGGGCGCCAGATACGCAGTATTTT
-,16,few,TRBV5-6,TRBJ2-1,CASSAAMSEVYNEQFF,TGTGCCAGCAGCGCGGCAATGTCGGAAGTCTACAATGAGCAGTTCTTC
-,13,-,TRBV7-3,TRBJ2-7,CASSLREAGEQYF,TGTGCCAGCAGCCTCCGAGAGGCCGGCGAGCAGTACTTC
TRBD1,14,-,TRBV5-1,TRBJ2-5,CASSWGQIQETQYF,TGCGCCAGCAGCTGGGGACAGATCCAAGAGACCCAGTACTTC
-,12,-,TRBV19,TRBJ2-1,CASSRDPGGKFF,TGTGCCAGTAGTCGCGACCCCGGCGGCAAGTTCTTC
TRBD1,16,few,TRBV4-1,TRBJ2-7,CASSQTSGTATYEQYF,TGCGCCAGCAGCCAAACCTCCGGGACAGCAACCTACGAGCAGTACTTC
-,18,-,TRBV7-8,TRBJ1-5,CASSSTGWGPDSNQPQHF,TGTGCCAGCAGCTCCACAGGGTGGGGGCCCGATAGCAATCAGCCCCAGCATTTT